The clone carrying this T cell receptor (beta chain) was counted at least ten times. The target antigen is unknown. In the ophthalmopathy cohort, Clinical Activity Score was at least 3, NOSPECS grade at least 4, and duration under 3 months. CDR3 length equals 14 residues. Germline V gene data show CDR1 as ENHRY and CDR2 as SYGVKD. The ends were cut back, 7 bases at V and 5 bases at J, with 17 bases in the middle. This sample is drawn from a study of T cells in Graves' hyperthyroidism and ophthalmopathy. Across the whole study: The authors collected peripheral blood at initial diagnosis, before any treatment. Study-wide findings and caveats: Stable hyperthyroidism and ophthalmopathy were separated using 13 V-J signatures. In the blood, most expanded thyroid clonotypes above 0.001 appeared as well.

Authors of the study amplified TCR beta CDR3 regions from RNA transcripts. HTBI primers were employed in a first-round RT-PCR of the TCR CDR3. TCRdb fed the multiplex PCR reads into MiXCR, producing one record per CDR3 protein. This repertoire shows fewer than 350,000 distinct CDR3 sequences, 15% to 20% found once; its top ten account for about 16%. The J gene is TRBJ2-5, the V gene TRBV10-3, with D perhaps TRBD1 (6 bases). The receptor comes from a middle-aged woman with Graves' ophthalmopathy. Sequencing was carried out using blood. CDR3 bases: TGTGCCATCAAGTCGGAAAGGGGGTGGGAGACCCAGTACTTC. As protein: CAIKSERGWETQYF.